This record looks at one T cell receptor beta chain sequence and its context. Its antigen is currently unknown. Researchers ran the PCR with 60 Vbeta and 13 Jbeta primers. Some clones are missing from TCRdb's copy, which holds only in-frame ones; the method was immunoSEQ multiplex PCR. The table counts 35,000 to 50,000 clones; around 3.1% lies in the top ten. Sampled while nominally healthy, donors likely had unrecorded immune exposures. Trimming took 4 bases from V and 7 from J; bases not matched to a gene: 10. This CDR3 spans 14 amino acids. The germline gives CDR1 GTSNPN, CDR2 SVGIG (reference sequence). The data were obtained in a study of cytomegalovirus exposure and HLA in healthy donors. Broader study findings: Reportedly, fewer N-insertions than the approximately 700-donor mean appeared in an Asian-associated ancestry cluster in a later analysis. Cytomegalovirus association was assigned to about 150 TCR beta chains.

This receptor was identified in a woman between 25 and 40 years old in good health and CMV-seropositive. The chain joins TRBV30 to TRBJ2-7; 10 nucleotides agree with TRBD1. What was sequenced was PBMCs. CDR3 amino acids: CAWKGQGLWGEQYF. In DNA form, the CDR3 reads TGTGCCTGGAAGGGACAGGGGCTTTGGGGGGAGCAGTACTTC.